In its sample, the clone carrying this TCR beta chain was seen once. Produced via immunoSEQ multiplex PCR; TCRdb's table is partial and in-frame only. The sample lists 68,000 or so clones; around nine tenths were seen once. The data belong to a study of OX40 agonist ivuxolimab in advanced cancers. V was cut by 4 bases and J by 11 bases, with 12 bases left in between. The CDR3 contains 12 residues. The germline CDR1 and CDR2 sequences are MNHNS and SASEGT. Material: CD4+ or CD8+ T cells sorted from blood, obtained in a trial of the OX40 agonist ivuxolimab. The TCR was taken from an adult with an advanced solid tumor such as melanoma, head and neck, liver or kidney cancer. V is TRBV6-1 and J is TRBJ2-1, with a possible D match to TRBD2 (6 bases). CDR3 DNA sequence: TGTGCCAGCAGTGTAGGTAGGACTAAGCAGTTCTTC. This translates into CASSVGRTKQFF.